One and the same sample provided the 32 T cell receptor beta chains below, sequenced in a study of T cell responses to AZD1222 COVID-19 vaccine. Using immunoSEQ multiplex PCR, the repertoire was profiled, and TCRdb retains in-frame clones only, with some absent. Here the sample spans roughly 170,000 clones, around 88% being singletons. The specimen comprised peripheral blood, sampled on day 0 of AZD1222 vaccination. These receptors were collected from an adult in good health.

V is TRBV12-3 or TRBV12-4 and J is TRBJ2-7; TRBD1 might be the D (6 bases). CDR3 size: 12 residues. V lost 1 base, J lost 7 bases, and 8 bases lay in between. CDR3 DNA: TGTGCCAGCAGTTTAGAGGGACAAGAGCAGTACTTC. Its translation: CASSLEGQEQYF.

This sequence joins TRBV9 and TRBJ2-3; 8 bases align to TRBD2. Germline CDR1 SGDLS, CDR2 YYNGEE. The CDR3 length is 15 residues. Unmatched junction bases numbered 9, after V lost 6 bases and J lost 3 bases. This CDR3 reads CASNGKAGETDTQYF. CDR3 sequence (DNA): TGTGCCAGCAACGGGAAAGCGGGAGAAACAGATACGCAGTATTTT.

The chain has TRBV4-1 and TRBJ2-5; the D gene is possibly TRBD1 (5 bases). CDR3 length: 14 amino acids. The V gene lost 5 bases and the J gene lost 5 bases, with 15 bases spanning the gap. In germline, CDR1 is MGHRA, CDR2 YSYEKL. The CDR3: CASSTIGARETQYF. Written as DNA, the CDR3 is TGCGCCAGCAGCACTATAGGGGCAAGGGAGACCCAGTACTTC.

The chain couples TRBV18 to TRBJ1-6, with D possibly matching TRBD1 (5 bases). This CDR3 has 16 amino acids. Trimming removed 2 bases from V and 7 bases from J, with 15 bases in between. Germline V gene data show CDR1 as KGHSH and CDR2 as LQKENI. The CDR3 sequence: CASSPVPQGENSPLHF. DNA for the CDR3: TGTGCCAGCTCACCAGTACCCCAGGGAGAAAATTCACCCCTCCACTTT.

V and J are TRBV19 and TRBJ1-5; the D gene is possibly TRBD1 (6 bases). Between the trimmed V and J ends, which lost 5 bases and 5 bases, there was a span of 13 bases. The CDR3 length is 14 residues. Germline loops: CDR1 LNHDA, CDR2 SQIVND (reference sequence). The CDR3 bases are TGTGCCAGTAGTCTCAGGGGAGGGGATCAGCCCCAGCATTTT. This encodes CASSLRGGDQPQHF.

V and J are TRBV28 and TRBJ1-1; TRBD1 is a possible D gene (5 bases). Germline-derived CDR1 and CDR2 are MDHEN and SYDVKM. V was shortened by 2 bases and J by 5 bases, with 18 bases between the two germline ends. The CDR3 contains 16 residues. CDR3 in DNA: TGTGCCAGCAGTTTACCGGGTGTGGGACGGAGGACTGAAGCTTTCTTT. It translates to CASSLPGVGRRTEAFF.

This clone was seen only a few times. This chain links TRBV10-1 with TRBJ1-1; D is ambiguous. This CDR3 is 13 amino acids long. Per the germline V gene, CDR1 is WNHNN and CDR2 is SYGVQD (reference sequence). The V and J ends lost 6 bases and 1 base respectively, with 9 bases between them. For the CDR3, the DNA is TGCGCCAGCAGACTCGCACCGAACACTGAAGCTTTCTTT. It translates to CASRLAPNTEAFF.

The chain employs TRBV19 and TRBJ1-5; D is possibly TRBD1 (6 bases). CDR1 and CDR2 (germline): LNHDA, SQIVND (reference sequence). This CDR3 region has 16 residues. V lost 5 bases and J 5 bases, leaving 19 bases between the germline ends. CDR3 protein: CASSPGTRGSYQPQHF. In nucleotides, the CDR3 is TGTGCCAGTAGTCCCGGGACAAGGGGGAGTTATCAGCCCCAGCATTTT.

The V call is TRBV5-4, the J call TRBJ2-5, with TRBD2 as a possible D gene (5 bases). This CDR3 region has 14 residues. The germline CDR1 and CDR2 sequences are SGHNT and YYREEE (reference sequence). Trimming took off 5 bases at V and 4 bases at J, with 15 bases between the two ends. The chain's CDR3 is CASRRQRESETQYF. DNA for the CDR3: TGTGCCAGCAGACGCCAGAGGGAGTCAGAGACCCAGTACTTC.

The chain links TRBV6-5 to TRBJ1-4; no clear D. The CDR3 totals 10 residues. Germline V gene lookup returns CDR1 MNHEY and CDR2 SVGAGI. V was cut by 6 bases and J by 8 bases, with 4 bases left in between. DNA of the CDR3: TGTGCCAGCAGGGAGGAAAAACTGTTTTTT. Residues: CASREEKLFF.

This chain uses TRBV6-5 with TRBJ2-1, with 11 nucleotides matching TRBD2. V shed 2 bases, J shed 7 bases, and the junction held 7 bases outside the gene matches. Germline V lookup: CDR1 MNHEY, CDR2 SVGAGI. The CDR3 consists of 16 residues. CDR3: CASSYGRLAGRNEQFF. CDR3 DNA sequence: TGTGCCAGCAGTTACGGGCGACTAGCGGGAAGGAATGAGCAGTTCTTC.

This chain links TRBV30 with TRBJ2-1; no clear D gene. Germline CDR1 and CDR2: GTSNPN and SVGIG (reference sequence). This CDR3 contains 13 residues. V was pared by 2 bases and J by 7 bases, with 12 bases between. The CDR3 DNA reads TGTGCCTGGAGTCCCAGGACCCTTAATGAGCAGTTCTTC. Translation: CAWSPRTLNEQFF.

This clone is a singleton in its sample. The chain recombines TRBV11-2 with TRBJ2-6; D unclear. In germline, CDR1 is SGHAT, CDR2 FQNNGV. There are 14 residues in the CDR3. The ends were cut back, 4 bases at V and 9 bases at J, with 13 bases in the middle. The CDR3 nucleotides are TGTGCCAGCAGCTCGATCTCGGGCCTCAACGTCCTGACTTTC. Encoded protein: CASSSISGLNVLTF.

The rearrangement uses TRBV19 and TRBJ1-5; D is possibly TRBD1 (6 bases). V was pared by 1 base and J by 11 bases, with 15 bases between. CDR1 and CDR2 from the germline V gene are LNHDA and SQIVND (reference sequence). The CDR3 extends over 14 amino acids. The DNA of the CDR3 is TGTGCCAGTAGTATAGCAGGGGACACCGGGGCCCAGCATTTT. Amino acid sequence: CASSIAGDTGAQHF.

Comment on this clone: Other DNA sequences in this sample translate to the same CDR3. The chain recombines TRBV6-5 with TRBJ2-7, with 7 bases identical to TRBD1. Looked up from germline, CDR1 is MNHEY and CDR2 is SVGAGI. With 2 bases clipped from V and 0 bases from J, the junction kept 4 bases outside the gene matches. This CDR3 contains 15 residues. CDR3 residues: CASSYQQGSSYEQYF. The CDR3, as DNA: TGTGCCAGCAGTTACCAACAGGGGAGCTCCTACGAGCAGTACTTC.

The J gene is TRBJ1-1, the V gene TRBV9, with 8 bases matching TRBD1. Germline CDR1 is SGDLS and CDR2 is YYNGEE. V gave up 4 bases and J gave up 4 bases; unmatched junction bases: 9. The CDR3 sequence is 15 residues long. The CDR3 loop is CASSQGTGGSTEAFF. The CDR3 nucleotides read TGTGCCAGCAGCCAAGGAACAGGGGGTTCCACTGAAGCTTTCTTT.

The rearrangement uses TRBV18 and TRBJ1-3; D is undetermined. The CDR3 loop spans 15 amino acids. Germline V gene lookup returns CDR1 KGHSH and CDR2 LQKENI. V gave up 3 bases and J gave up 2 bases, with 11 bases separating them. As DNA, the CDR3 is TGTGCCAGCTCACCCCCCGACCGTACTGGAAACACCATATATTTT. This translates into CASSPPDRTGNTIYF.

The CDR3 spells CASSLVGTVSSGNTIYF. As DNA, the CDR3 is TGTGCCAGCAGCTTGGTGGGGACAGTGAGCTCTGGAAACACCATATATTTT. The V gene is TRBV5-4, the J gene TRBJ1-3; TRBD1 matches 7 bases. The V and J ends lost 0 bases and 0 bases, in that order; junction bases with no gene match: 6. Germline V gene sequence: CDR1 SGHNT, CDR2 YYREEE (reference sequence). The CDR3 has 17 residues.

V gene TRBV9 combines with J gene TRBJ2-2; 12 positions agree with TRBD2. This CDR3 contains 18 residues. V shed 0 bases, J shed 6 bases, and the junction held 9 bases outside the gene matches. CDR1 is SGDLS, CDR2 YYNGEE, per germline. The CDR3 DNA reads as TGTGCCAGCAGCGTAGTCTATCGACTAGCGGGAGAGGCCGGGGAGCTGTTTTTT. Translating gives CASSVVYRLAGEAGELFF.

This chain joins TRBV14 and TRBJ2-3; D unclear. Germline lookup yields CDR1 SGHDN and CDR2 FVKESK. The V gene lost 2 bases and the J gene lost 6 bases, with 12 bases spanning the gap. This CDR3 region has 14 residues. The CDR3 bases are TGTGCCAGCAGCCAATACAGTATAGGGGATACGCAGTATTTT. It is translated as CASSQYSIGDTQYF.

V is TRBV19 and J is TRBJ1-4; D unclear. The germline V gene encodes CDR1 LNHDA and CDR2 SQIVND (reference sequence). V gave up 3 bases and J gave up 8 bases, with 16 bases separating them. This CDR3 is 15 amino acids long. The CDR3 DNA reads as TGTGCCAGTAGTATCCCTCTCAGCCCGGGGGAAAAACTGTTTTTT. Protein product: CASSIPLSPGEKLFF.

This clone occurred a few times. The chain employs TRBV18 and TRBJ2-2; tentatively, D is TRBD2 (5 bases). Germline lookup yields CDR1 KGHSH and CDR2 LQKENI. This CDR3 contains 15 residues. The V gene lost 3 bases and the J gene lost 8 bases, with 16 bases spanning the gap. The CDR3 nucleotides are TGTGCCAGCTCACCTGCCCGACTACCTGTGGGGGAGCTGTTTTTT. Encoded protein: CASSPARLPVGELFF.

The V gene is TRBV29-1, the J gene TRBJ1-1; perhaps TRBD1 as D (6 bases). Trimming removed 4 bases at V and 2 bases at J, with 11 bases between. This CDR3 contains 13 residues. Germline V gene data show CDR1 as SQVTM and CDR2 as ANQGSEA. CDR3 sequence reads: CSVGEGENTEAFF. The CDR3 nucleotides read TGCAGCGTTGGGGAGGGGGAAAACACTGAAGCTTTCTTT.

V gene TRBV3-1 (or the pseudogene TRBV3-2) combines with J gene TRBJ2-1, with 9 positions matching TRBD1. Trimming removed 1 base from V and 5 bases from J; junction bases left unmatched: 0. The germline CDR1 and CDR2 sequences are LGHDT and YNNKEL (reference sequence). The length of the CDR3 is 14 residues. In DNA form, the CDR3 reads TGTGCCAGCAGCCAAGGACAGGGGGACAATGAGCAGTTCTTC. This translates into CASSQGQGDNEQFF.

The chain links TRBV11-2 to TRBJ1-2; D perhaps matches TRBD1 (6 bases). Germline V lookup: CDR1 SGHAT, CDR2 FQNNGV. The V end was cut by 5 bases, the J end by 4 bases, with 20 bases between. The CDR3 loop spans 16 amino acids. In DNA form, the CDR3 reads TGTGCCAGCAGCCCTCGGGTTAGGGGGGAAGGCTATGGCTACACCTTC. Amino acids: CASSPRVRGEGYGYTF.

J is TRBJ1-1 and V is TRBV6-5, with D possibly TRBD1 on 5 matching bases. CDR3 length: 13 amino acids. The germline CDR1 and CDR2 sequences are MNHEY and SVGAGI. V was cut by 4 bases and J by 1 base, with 7 bases left in between. CDR3 DNA sequence: TGTGCCAGCAGTTTAACAGGGAACACTGAAGCTTTCTTT. It yields the protein CASSLTGNTEAFF.

The chain has TRBV19 and TRBJ2-6, with 7 bases that match TRBD2. J lost 1 base, V lost 7 bases, and 4 bases had no gene match. Germline values: CDR1 LNHDA, CDR2 SQIVND (reference sequence). This CDR3 is 15 amino acids long. CDR3 nucleotides: TGTGCCAGTACGGGGGGTTCATCTGGGGCCAACGTCCTGACTTTC. Protein product: CASTGGSSGANVLTF.

V and J are TRBV6-5 and TRBJ2-1; 7 bases line up with TRBD1. The CDR3 length is 13 residues. J lost 9 bases, V lost 4 bases, and 6 bases had no gene match. Per germline, CDR1 MNHEY and CDR2 SVGAGI. CDR3 DNA sequence: TGTGCCAGCAGTTTTAGGGGGCGCTTTGAGCAGTTCTTC. As protein: CASSFRGRFEQFF.

J is TRBJ1-5 and V is TRBV7-2; the D gene is possibly TRBD1 (6 bases). The germline V gene encodes CDR1 SGHTA and CDR2 FQGNSA. This CDR3 comprises 14 residues. The V end was cut by 5 bases, the J end by 3 bases, with 11 bases between. The CDR3 DNA is TGTGCCAGCAGCCGCGACAGGTCCAATCAGCCCCAGCATTTT. Translating it yields CASSRDRSNQPQHF.

The J gene is TRBJ1-2, the V gene TRBV19; possibly TRBD1 for D (6 bases). V lost 5 bases and J lost 1, with 8 bases in between. CDR1 and CDR2 (germline): LNHDA, SQIVND (reference sequence). The CDR3 length is 13 residues. The CDR3: CASSLQGNYGYTF. CDR3 bases: TGTGCCAGTAGTCTACAGGGTAACTATGGCTACACCTTC.

The chain links TRBV28 to TRBJ1-5; a possible D gene is TRBD1 (6 bases). Germline assignment: CDR1 MDHEN and CDR2 SYDVKM. The CDR3 has 15 amino acids. Trimming cost V 3 bases and J 5 bases, with 14 bases left between them. The DNA of the CDR3 is TGTGCCAGCAGTTTGTACAGGGCGTCTCATCAGCCCCAGCATTTT. Translating gives CASSLYRASHQPQHF.

The chain is built from TRBV19 and TRBJ2-7, with 12 bases that match TRBD2. The ends lost 4 bases at V and 6 bases at J; junction bases unmatched: 7. The CDR3 loop spans 15 amino acids. CDR1 is LNHDA, CDR2 SQIVND, per germline (reference sequence). The CDR3 spells CASSTQTSGRGEQYF. The CDR3, as DNA: TGTGCCAGTAGTACACAGACTAGCGGGAGAGGCGAGCAGTACTTC.